These 29 T cell receptor beta chains share one sample of origin, sequenced in a study of blood T cell repertoires in COVID-19. The repertoire was sequenced with immunoSEQ multiplex PCR; TCRdb's copy has only in-frame clones and lacks some. The data contain 130,000 to 150,000 clones, roughly 84% of them singletons. Sequencing used peripheral blood. The receptors derive from a human donor with acute or convalescent COVID-19. The donor label of this sample is uncertain.

The gene calls are TRBV2 and TRBJ2-4; 7 bases are a match to TRBD2. The CDR3 consists of 17 residues. V was pared by 6 bases and J by 3 bases, with 14 bases of the junction left unmatched. In germline, CDR1 is SNHLY, CDR2 FYNNEI. CDR3 bases: TGTGCCAGCAGCCCTAGGGCCGCGGGAGAAGGCAAAAACATTCAGTACTTC. Translation: CASSPRAAGEGKNIQYF. The complete variable domain, with remaining parts taken from reference TRBV2 and TRBJ2-4, reads EPEVTQTPSHQVTQMGQEVILRCVPISNHLYFYWYRQILGQKVEFLVSFYNNEISEKSEIFDDQFSVERPDGSNFTLKIRSTKLEDSAMYFCASSPRAAGEGKNIQYFGAGTRLSVL.

This chain joins TRBV10-3 and TRBJ1-1, with TRBD1 matching 8 bases. CDR3 length: 12 amino acids. Germline CDR1 and CDR2: ENHRY and SYGVKD. J was trimmed by 1 base and V by 11 bases; bases with no gene match: 3. The CDR3 nucleotides read TGTGCCTCGGGGACAGGGAACACTGAAGCTTTCTTT. It specifies CASGTGNTEAFF.

The chain recombines TRBV11-2 with TRBJ2-1, with TRBD2 matching 9 bases. The CDR3 runs 16 residues. Trimming took 5 bases from V and 0 from J; bases not matched to a gene: 5. Germline V CDR1 and CDR2: SGHAT, FQNNGV. CDR3: CASSETSGISYNEQFF. The DNA for the CDR3 is TGTGCCAGCAGCGAGACTAGCGGTATCTCCTACAATGAGCAGTTCTTC.

This clone was observed a single time. The rearrangement links TRBV6-2 or TRBV6-3 to TRBJ2-4; 14 bases match TRBD2. The V and J ends lost 0 bases and 0 bases, in that order; junction bases with no gene match: 7. The CDR3 covers 20 residues. Germline CDR1 reads MNHEY; CDR2 reads SVGEGT. As DNA, the CDR3 is TGTGCCAGCAGTTACTCTTCGGGACTAGCGGGAGCCATAGCCAAAAACATTCAGTACTTC. Protein product: CASSYSSGLAGAIAKNIQYF.

Here the CDR3 DNA reads TGTGCCAGCGCCGAGGACAGGAGGACTTCAATAGCCAAAAACATTCAGTACTTC. Its protein is CASAEDRRTSIAKNIQYF. This chain links TRBV28 with TRBJ2-4; the match to TRBD1 covers 7 bases. Germline values: CDR1 MDHEN, CDR2 SYDVKM. Trimming removed 8 bases from V and 0 bases from J; junction bases left unmatched: 16. The length of the CDR3 is 18 residues.

V usage is TRBV28 and J usage is TRBJ2-5; D perhaps matches TRBD1 (6 bases). The CDR3 consists of 16 residues. Trimming took 4 bases from V and 2 from J, leaving 17 bases between them. Looked up from germline, CDR1 is MDHEN and CDR2 is SYDVKM. For the CDR3, the DNA is TGTGCCAGCAGTTCCCCGGGGTCACAGGGACAAGAGACCCAGTACTTC. As protein: CASSSPGSQGQETQYF.

This clone appeared a single time. The chain carries TRBV5-4 and TRBJ2-2, with D possibly being TRBD2 (6 bases). Per germline, CDR1 SGHNT and CDR2 YYREEE (reference sequence). CDR3 length equals 16 residues. V lost 0 bases, J lost 1 base, and 10 bases lay in between. This CDR3 is CASSLVGSGNTGELFF. CDR3 bases: TGTGCCAGCAGCTTGGTGGGTAGCGGGAACACCGGGGAGCTGTTTTTT.

V gene TRBV29-1 combines with J gene TRBJ2-7; D is ambiguous. From germline, CDR1 is SQVTM and CDR2 ANQGSEA. The V and J ends lost 1 base and 0 bases respectively, with 7 bases between them. This CDR3 comprises 13 residues. CDR3 sequence reads: CSVEVERSYEQYF. The DNA of the CDR3 is TGCAGCGTTGAAGTGGAGCGCTCCTACGAGCAGTACTTC.

The chain is built from TRBV6-2 or TRBV6-3 and TRBJ2-5; TRBD2 matches 7 bases. Germline CDR1 reads MNHEY; CDR2 reads SVGEGT. The CDR3 contains 16 residues. The V and J ends lost 5 bases and 1 base, in that order; junction bases with no gene match: 10. The CDR3 sequence: CASSLSSGWVQETQYF. In DNA, the CDR3 is TGTGCCAGCAGTCTTAGTAGCGGGTGGGTCCAAGAGACCCAGTACTTC.

This clone was counted between two and nine times. The V call is TRBV27, the J call TRBJ1-2, with D maybe TRBD1 (5 bases). Germline CDR1 MNHEY, CDR2 SMNVEV (reference sequence). Trimming took 6 bases from V and 4 from J, leaving 15 bases between them. This CDR3 has 14 residues. The CDR3 reads CASRSDSYSYGYTF. The CDR3 coding sequence is TGTGCCAGCAGATCCGACAGTTATAGCTATGGCTACACCTTC.

The rearrangement links TRBV18 to TRBJ1-4; the D is unclear. CDR1 and CDR2 from the germline V gene are KGHSH and LQKENI. V lost 6 bases, J lost 6 bases, and 14 bases lay in between. This CDR3 region has 14 residues. CDR3 sequence (DNA): TGTGCCAGCTCCCTACGACCAGAGGATGAAAAACTGTTTTTT. Amino acids: CASSLRPEDEKLFF.

CDR3 sequence reads: CASSSAPVAGNNEQFF. CDR3 DNA: TGCGCCAGCAGCTCCGCCCCGGTGGCAGGGAACAATGAGCAGTTCTTC. The chain has TRBV5-1 and TRBJ2-1; weak D call: TRBD1 (5 bases). V was shortened by 3 bases and J by 5 bases, with 18 bases between the two germline ends. The CDR3 spans 16 residues. Germline CDR1 SGHRS, CDR2 YFSETQ.

The chain employs TRBV6-5 and TRBJ1-1; 9 bases map to TRBD1. Germline V gives CDR1 MNHEY, CDR2 SVGAGI. The CDR3 loop spans 16 amino acids. V gave up 1 base and J gave up 0 bases; unmatched junction bases: 3. As DNA, the CDR3 is TGTGCCAGCAGTTACTTCCGGACAGGGGTGAACACTGAAGCTTTCTTT. Amino acids: CASSYFRTGVNTEAFF.

This chain connects TRBV3-1 (or the pseudogene TRBV3-2) to TRBJ2-2; 8 bases are a match to TRBD2. CDR1 LGHDT and CDR2 YNNKEL come from the germline V gene (reference sequence). This CDR3 is built from 15 residues. With V trimmed by 7 bases and J by 4 bases, 8 bases remained unmatched. Written as DNA, the CDR3 is TGTGCCAGCACCCTCCGGGGGGGGATCACCGGGGAGCTGTTTTTT. Protein product: CASTLRGGITGELFF.

This clone was seen a few times. The chain links TRBV27 to TRBJ1-6; no clear D. Trimming removed 3 bases from V and 3 bases from J, with 6 bases in between. This CDR3 is built from 14 residues. The germline V gene encodes CDR1 MNHEY and CDR2 SMNVEV (reference sequence). The CDR3 sequence is CASSFGDYNSPLHF. The DNA of the CDR3 is TGTGCCAGCAGTTTCGGGGACTATAATTCACCCCTCCACTTT.

The CDR3 DNA reads TGTGCCAGCAGCTACCGCGGCAGCTCGGAAGGCTACACCTTC. It translates to CASSYRGSSEGYTF. The chain uses TRBV11-2 and TRBJ1-2; D remains unclear. There are 14 residues in the CDR3. Germline CDR1 reads SGHAT; CDR2 reads FQNNGV. Trimming shortened V by 4 bases and J by 8 bases, and 17 bases separated the two germline ends.

This chain connects TRBV3-1 (or the pseudogene TRBV3-2) to TRBJ1-1; the D gene is possibly TRBD1 (5 bases). Germline lookup yields CDR1 LGHDT and CDR2 YNNKEL (reference sequence). The CDR3 loop spans 15 amino acids. Trimming cost V 3 bases and J 1 base, with 12 bases left between them. As DNA, the CDR3 is TGTGCCAGCAGCCACCTTTATGACAGGAACACTGAAGCTTTCTTT. Protein product: CASSHLYDRNTEAFF.

The J gene is TRBJ1-1, the V gene TRBV29-1, with 10 bases matching TRBD1. Germline V lookup: CDR1 SQVTM, CDR2 ANQGSEA. V was clipped by 3 bases and J by 1 base; unmatched bases: 11. CDR3 size: 17 residues. CDR3 sequence: CSVERTGGVRTNTEAFF. The CDR3 coding sequence is TGCAGCGTTGAGAGGACAGGGGGGGTCCGGACGAACACTGAAGCTTTCTTT.

The chain has TRBV7-8 and TRBJ1-1; no clear D. Germline V gene lookup returns CDR1 SGHVS and CDR2 FQNEAQ. This CDR3 has 15 amino acids. With 1 base removed from V and 0 bases from J, the gap between germline ends came to 9 bases. CDR3 loop: CASSLDPGMNTEAFF. DNA of the CDR3: TGTGCCAGCAGCTTAGATCCGGGAATGAACACTGAAGCTTTCTTT.

The CDR3 loop reads CASNHAIDTQYF. The CDR3 DNA reads TGTGCCAGCAACCACGCGATCGATACGCAGTATTTT. The chain carries TRBV6-5 and TRBJ2-3; D call uncertain. CDR1 is MNHEY, CDR2 SVGAGI, per germline. The CDR3 extends over 12 amino acids. V gave up 7 bases and J gave up 6 bases, with 11 bases separating them.

The V gene is TRBV5-6, the J gene TRBJ2-3, with 12 nucleotides matching TRBD1. V shed 4 bases, J shed 3 bases, and the junction held 3 bases outside the gene matches. Germline V CDR1 and CDR2: SGHDT, YYEEEE. The CDR3 sequence is 15 residues long. CDR3 sequence (DNA): TGTGCCAGCAGCCGGGACAGGGGGCGGACAGATACGCAGTATTTT. As protein: CASSRDRGRTDTQYF.

The sample holds one count of this clone. This chain joins TRBV29-1 and TRBJ2-5, with 9 positions matching TRBD1. Germline V lookup: CDR1 SQVTM, CDR2 ANQGSEA. The ends lost 3 bases at V and 2 bases at J; junction bases unmatched: 4. CDR3 size: 14 residues. The CDR3 region is CSVEWTGVQETQYF. In nucleotides, the CDR3 is TGCAGCGTTGAGTGGACAGGGGTTCAAGAGACCCAGTACTTC.

This clone has a single count. This sequence joins TRBV6-5 and TRBJ1-3, with TRBD1 identical over 8 bases. The CDR3 is 14 amino acids. V was pared by 7 bases and J by 5 bases, with 7 bases of the junction left unmatched. In germline, CDR1 is MNHEY, CDR2 SVGAGI. CDR3 amino acids: CASTQDRDRNTIYF. CDR3 nucleotides: TGTGCCAGCACCCAGGACAGGGACCGAAACACCATATATTTT.

There are a few counts of this clone. The J gene is TRBJ1-1, the V gene TRBV3-1 (or the pseudogene TRBV3-2); 12 positions agree with TRBD1. V was pared by 4 bases and J by 4 bases, with 10 bases of the junction left unmatched. CDR3 size: 17 residues. Germline V gene lookup returns CDR1 LGHDT and CDR2 YNNKEL (reference sequence). Here the CDR3 DNA reads TGTGCCAGCAGCCTGCTCCGGGACAGGGGGCCCGGCACTGAAGCTTTCTTT. Translation gives CASSLLRDRGPGTEAFF.

The chain links TRBV6-5 to TRBJ1-4; D remains unclear. Germline V gene sequence: CDR1 MNHEY, CDR2 SVGAGI. V gave up 0 bases and J gave up 0 bases, with 5 bases separating them. This CDR3 comprises 15 residues. The CDR3 spells CASSYSYATNEKLFF. Here the CDR3 DNA reads TGTGCCAGCAGTTACTCCTATGCAACTAATGAAAAACTGTTTTTT.

In DNA form, the CDR3 reads TGTGCCATCGGTGGGGCAGGGGGTACGAACACCGGGGAGCTGTTTTTT. Its translation is CAIGGAGGTNTGELFF. V gene TRBV10-3 combines with J gene TRBJ2-2; 7 bases fit TRBD1. The CDR3 covers 16 residues. Losses at the gene ends were 8 bases for V and 0 bases for J; bases not matched to a gene: 9. Germline CDR1 reads ENHRY; CDR2 reads SYGVKD.

The chain combines TRBV5-1 with TRBJ2-7, with a possible D match to TRBD2 (7 bases). Trimming removed 4 bases from V and 6 bases from J, with 14 bases in between. Germline CDR1 is SGHRS and CDR2 is YFSETQ. The CDR3 loop spans 13 amino acids. CDR3 region: CASSPGGGGEQYF. The CDR3 region has the DNA TGCGCCAGCAGCCCCGGGGGCGGGGGCGAGCAGTACTTC.

CDR3: CASSPGGVGTEAFF. Here the CDR3 DNA reads TGTGCCAGCAGCCCGGGGGGTGTGGGGACTGAAGCTTTCTTT. The chain is built from TRBV5-4 and TRBJ1-1, with D possibly matching TRBD1 (5 bases). CDR1 SGHNT and CDR2 YYREEE come from the germline V gene (reference sequence). V was cut by 4 bases and J by 5 bases, with 15 bases left in between. The CDR3 consists of 14 residues.

The gene calls are TRBV5-1 and TRBJ1-1, with D perhaps matching TRBD1 (5 bases). Germline V CDR1 and CDR2: SGHRS, YFSETQ. The length of the CDR3 is 15 residues. V was cut by 6 bases and J by 9 bases, with 24 bases left in between. The CDR3 region is CASKQRLGGNTQAFF. Here the CDR3 DNA reads TGCGCCAGCAAACAAAGACTGGGGGGAAACACACAAGCTTTCTTT.